This TCR beta chain was identified during a study of CD8 T cells in ankylosing spondylitis. Whole-study results and caveats: For ankylosing spondylitis blood, a TCR beta motif of several highly homologous variants appeared characteristic. Earlier studies detected some motif variants in reactive arthritis synovial fluid and blood. CD8+ by phenotype, disease-linked clones were relatively rare in peripheral blood.

With 7 bases removed from V and 0 bases from J, the gap between germline ends came to 9 bases. The CDR3 covers 13 residues. CDR1 and CDR2 (germline): MDHEN, SYDVKM. The sample holds many counts of this clonotype. Its antigen is still unknown. Making use of molecular barcodes, quantitative 5'-RACE generated TCR beta libraries. TCRdb analysed the 5' RACE reads with MiXCR anew, one entry per CDR3 protein. The sample lists some 250,000 distinct CDR3 sequences, about 10% occurring once. The receptor was derived from a male donor with ankylosing spondylitis or in good health (not recorded which). Material for sequencing was blood, either unsorted or a sorted T cell fraction (not recorded which). This chain links TRBV28 with TRBJ1-2; D uncertain. CDR3 nucleotides: TGTGCCAGCACAATTTCAGCTAACTATGGCTACACCTTC. This sequence encodes CASTISANYGYTF.